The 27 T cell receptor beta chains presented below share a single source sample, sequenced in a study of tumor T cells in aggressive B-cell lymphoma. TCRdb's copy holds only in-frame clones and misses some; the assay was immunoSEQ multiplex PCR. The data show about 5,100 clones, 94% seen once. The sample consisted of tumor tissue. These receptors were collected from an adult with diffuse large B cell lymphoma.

CDR3 in amino acids: CASSPGQGLYEQYF. DNA of the CDR3: TGTGCCAGCTCACCGGGACAGGGGCTCTACGAGCAGTACTTC. This sequence joins TRBV18 and TRBJ2-7, with 10 bases that match TRBD1. J was trimmed by 3 bases and V by 3 bases; bases with no gene match: 2. The CDR3 is 14 residues long. Germline assignment: CDR1 KGHSH and CDR2 LQKENI.

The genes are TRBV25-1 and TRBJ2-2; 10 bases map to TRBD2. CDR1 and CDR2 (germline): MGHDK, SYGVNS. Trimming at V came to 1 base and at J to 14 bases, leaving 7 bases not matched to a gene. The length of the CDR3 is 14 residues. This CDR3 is CASSEWSGRGLLFF. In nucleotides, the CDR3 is TGTGCCAGCAGTGAATGGAGCGGGAGGGGGCTTCTGTTTTTT.

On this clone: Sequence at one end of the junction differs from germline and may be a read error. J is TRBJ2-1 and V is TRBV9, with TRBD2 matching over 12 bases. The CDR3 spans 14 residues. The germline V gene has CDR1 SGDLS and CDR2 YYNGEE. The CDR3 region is CASSVVTSGGDRVF. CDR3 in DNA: TGTGCCAGCAGCGTAGTGACTAGCGGGGGTGATAGAGTCTTC.

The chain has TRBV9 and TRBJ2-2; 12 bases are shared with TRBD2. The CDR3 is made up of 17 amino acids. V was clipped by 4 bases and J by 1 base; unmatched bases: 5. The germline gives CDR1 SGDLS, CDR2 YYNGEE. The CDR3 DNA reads TGTGCCAGCAGCTATTCGGGACTAGCGGGGAACACCGGGGAGCTGTTTTTT. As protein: CASSYSGLAGNTGELFF.

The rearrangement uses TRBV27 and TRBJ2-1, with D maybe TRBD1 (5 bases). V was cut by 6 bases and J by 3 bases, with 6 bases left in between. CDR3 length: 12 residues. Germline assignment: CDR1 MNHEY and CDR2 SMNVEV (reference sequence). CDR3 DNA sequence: TGTGCCAGCAGAACAGGCTACAATGAGCAGTTCTTC. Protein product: CASRTGYNEQFF.

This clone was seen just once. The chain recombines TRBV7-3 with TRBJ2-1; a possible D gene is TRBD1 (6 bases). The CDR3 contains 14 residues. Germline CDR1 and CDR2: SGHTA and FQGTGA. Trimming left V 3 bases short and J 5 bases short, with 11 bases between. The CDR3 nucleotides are TGTGCCAGCAGCTTTGGACAGACCAACAATGAGCAGTTCTTC. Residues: CASSFGQTNNEQFF.

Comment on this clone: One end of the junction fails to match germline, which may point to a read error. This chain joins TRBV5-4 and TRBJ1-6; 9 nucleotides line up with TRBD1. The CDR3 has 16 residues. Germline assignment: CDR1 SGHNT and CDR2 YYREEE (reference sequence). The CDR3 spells CASSLGTGVWGSPFHF. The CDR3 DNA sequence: TGTGCCAGCAGCTTGGGGACAGGGGTCTGGGGTTCACCCTTCCACTTT.

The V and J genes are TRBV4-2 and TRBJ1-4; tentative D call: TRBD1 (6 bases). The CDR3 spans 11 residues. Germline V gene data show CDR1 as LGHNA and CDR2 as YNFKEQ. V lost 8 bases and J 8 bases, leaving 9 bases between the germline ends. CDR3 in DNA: TGTGCCAGCCAAGGGGGAGAAAAACTGTTTTTT. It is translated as CASQGGEKLFF.

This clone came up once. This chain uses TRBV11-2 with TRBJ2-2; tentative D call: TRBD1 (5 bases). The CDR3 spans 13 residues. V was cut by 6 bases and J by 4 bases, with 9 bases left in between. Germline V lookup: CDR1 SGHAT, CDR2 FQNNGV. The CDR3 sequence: CASRGQFTGELFF. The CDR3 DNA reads TGTGCCAGCAGGGGGCAGTTCACCGGGGAGCTGTTTTTT.

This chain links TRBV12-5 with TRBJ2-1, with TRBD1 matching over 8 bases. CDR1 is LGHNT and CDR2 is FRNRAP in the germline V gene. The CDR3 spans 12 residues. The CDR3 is CASDRGRNEQFF. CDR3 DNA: TGTGCCTCTGACAGGGGTAGGAATGAGCAGTTCTTC.

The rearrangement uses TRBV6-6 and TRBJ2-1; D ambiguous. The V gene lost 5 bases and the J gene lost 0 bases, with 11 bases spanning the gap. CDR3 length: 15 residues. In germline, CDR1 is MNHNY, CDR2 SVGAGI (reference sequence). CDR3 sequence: CASSQVISSYNEQFF. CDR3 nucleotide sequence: TGTGCCAGCAGTCAAGTTATTAGCTCCTACAATGAGCAGTTCTTC.

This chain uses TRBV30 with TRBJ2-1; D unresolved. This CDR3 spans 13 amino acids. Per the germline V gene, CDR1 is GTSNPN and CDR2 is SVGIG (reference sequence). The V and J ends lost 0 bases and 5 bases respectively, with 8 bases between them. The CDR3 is CAWSVQLNNEQFF. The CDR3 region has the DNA TGTGCCTGGAGTGTACAGCTTAACAATGAGCAGTTCTTC.

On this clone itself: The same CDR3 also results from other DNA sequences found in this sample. For the CDR3, the DNA is TGTGCCAGCAGTGGGGGGGGACTAGCGGACAACTACGAGCAGTACTTC. Translated, it gives CASSGGGLADNYEQYF. The V gene is TRBV27, the J gene TRBJ2-7; TRBD2 aligns across 11 bases. Germline CDR1 reads MNHEY; CDR2 reads SMNVEV (reference sequence). Unmatched junction bases numbered 9, after V lost 5 bases and J lost 3 bases. CDR3 length equals 16 residues.

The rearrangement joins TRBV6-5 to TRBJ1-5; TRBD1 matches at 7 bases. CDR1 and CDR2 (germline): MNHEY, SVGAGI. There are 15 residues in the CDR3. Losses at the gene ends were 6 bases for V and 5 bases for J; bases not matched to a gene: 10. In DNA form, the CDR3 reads TGTGCCAGCAGCCCCGGGCTACAGGGGTATCAGCCCCAGCATTTT. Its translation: CASSPGLQGYQPQHF.

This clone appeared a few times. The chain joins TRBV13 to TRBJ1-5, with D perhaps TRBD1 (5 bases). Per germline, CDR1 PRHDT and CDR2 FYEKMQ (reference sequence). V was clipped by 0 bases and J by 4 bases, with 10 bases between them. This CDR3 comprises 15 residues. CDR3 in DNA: TGTGCCAGCAGCTTAGGGAATGGGGGGAATCAGCCCCAGCATTTT. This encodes CASSLGNGGNQPQHF.

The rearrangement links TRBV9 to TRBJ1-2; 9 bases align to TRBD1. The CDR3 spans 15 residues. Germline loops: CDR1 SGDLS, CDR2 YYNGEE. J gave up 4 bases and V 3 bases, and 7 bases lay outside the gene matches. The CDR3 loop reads CASSGETGGGYGYTF. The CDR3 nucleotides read TGTGCCAGCAGCGGAGAGACAGGGGGAGGCTATGGCTACACCTTC.

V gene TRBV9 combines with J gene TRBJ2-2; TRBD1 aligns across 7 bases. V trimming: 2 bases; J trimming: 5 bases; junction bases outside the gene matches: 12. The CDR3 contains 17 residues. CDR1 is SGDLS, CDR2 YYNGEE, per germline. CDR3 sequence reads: CASSVDRKMVSTGELFF. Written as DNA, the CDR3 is TGTGCCAGCAGCGTGGACAGGAAGATGGTGTCAACCGGGGAGCTGTTTTTT.

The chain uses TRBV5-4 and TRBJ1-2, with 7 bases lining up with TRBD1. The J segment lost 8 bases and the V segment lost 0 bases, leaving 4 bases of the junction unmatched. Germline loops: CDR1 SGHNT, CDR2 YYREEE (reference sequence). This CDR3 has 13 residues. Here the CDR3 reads CASSLEGARGYTF. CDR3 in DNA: TGTGCCAGCAGCTTGGAGGGGGCGCGGGGCTACACCTTC.

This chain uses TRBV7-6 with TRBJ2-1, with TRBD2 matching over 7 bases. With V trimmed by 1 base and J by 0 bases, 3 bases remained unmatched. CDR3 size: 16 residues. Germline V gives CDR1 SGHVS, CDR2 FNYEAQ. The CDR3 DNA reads TGTGCCAGCAGCTTAGAAGGCGGGAGCTCCTACAATGAGCAGTTCTTC. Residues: CASSLEGGSSYNEQFF.

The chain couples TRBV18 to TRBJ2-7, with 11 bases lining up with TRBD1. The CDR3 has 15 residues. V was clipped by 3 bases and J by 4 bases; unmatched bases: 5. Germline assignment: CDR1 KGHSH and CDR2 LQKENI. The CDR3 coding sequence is TGTGCCAGCTCACCCCCGGGACAGGGGGTGTACGAGCAGTACTTC. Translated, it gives CASSPPGQGVYEQYF.

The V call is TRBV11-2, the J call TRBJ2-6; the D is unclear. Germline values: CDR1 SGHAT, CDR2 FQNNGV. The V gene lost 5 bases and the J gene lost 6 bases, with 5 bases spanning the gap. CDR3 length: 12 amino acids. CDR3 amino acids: CASSPMANVLTF. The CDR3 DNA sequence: TGTGCCAGCAGCCCTATGGCCAACGTCCTGACTTTC.

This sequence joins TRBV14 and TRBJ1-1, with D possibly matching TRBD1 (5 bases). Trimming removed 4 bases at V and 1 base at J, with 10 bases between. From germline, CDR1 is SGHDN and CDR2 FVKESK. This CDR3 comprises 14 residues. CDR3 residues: CASSRIRENTEAFF. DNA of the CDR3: TGTGCCAGCAGCCGAATCAGGGAGAACACTGAAGCTTTCTTT. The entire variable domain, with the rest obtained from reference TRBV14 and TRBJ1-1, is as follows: EAGVTQFPSHSVIEKGQTVTLRCDPISGHDNLYWYRRVMGKEIKFLLHFVKESKQDESGMPNNRFLAERTGGTYSTLKVQPAELEDSGVYFCASSRIRENTEAFFGQGTRLTVV.

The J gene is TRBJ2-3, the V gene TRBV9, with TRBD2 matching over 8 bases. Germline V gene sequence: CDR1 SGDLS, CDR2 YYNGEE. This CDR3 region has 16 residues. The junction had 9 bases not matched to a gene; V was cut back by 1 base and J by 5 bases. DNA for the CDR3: TGTGCCAGCAGCGTAACATTAGCGGGGACTGAAGATACGCAGTATTTT. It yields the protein CASSVTLAGTEDTQYF.

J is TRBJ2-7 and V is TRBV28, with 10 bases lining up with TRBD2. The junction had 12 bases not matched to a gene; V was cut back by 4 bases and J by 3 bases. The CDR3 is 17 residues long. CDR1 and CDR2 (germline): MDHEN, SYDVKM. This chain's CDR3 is CASSSLLGLAESYEQYF. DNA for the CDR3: TGTGCCAGCAGTTCCCTCCTAGGACTAGCGGAGAGCTACGAGCAGTACTTC.

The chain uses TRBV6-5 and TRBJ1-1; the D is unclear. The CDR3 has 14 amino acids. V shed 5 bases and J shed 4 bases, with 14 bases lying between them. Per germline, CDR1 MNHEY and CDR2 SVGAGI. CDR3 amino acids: CASSPRRGGTEAFF. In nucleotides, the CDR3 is TGTGCCAGCAGTCCCCGACGAGGCGGCACTGAAGCTTTCTTT.

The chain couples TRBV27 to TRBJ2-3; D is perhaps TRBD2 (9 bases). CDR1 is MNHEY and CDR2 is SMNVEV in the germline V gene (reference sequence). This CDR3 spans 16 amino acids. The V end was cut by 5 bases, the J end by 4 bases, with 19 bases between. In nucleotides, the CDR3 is TGTGCCAGCAGTCCAGGGGGCGGGGGGGCGGCAGATACGCAGTATTTT. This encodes CASSPGGGGAADTQYF.

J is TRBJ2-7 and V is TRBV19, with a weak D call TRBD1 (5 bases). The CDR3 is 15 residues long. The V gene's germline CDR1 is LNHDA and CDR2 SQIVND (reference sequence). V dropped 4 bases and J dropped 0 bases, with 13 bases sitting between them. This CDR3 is CASSTRTPSSYEQYF. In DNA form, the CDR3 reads TGTGCCAGTAGTACACGGACACCTAGCTCCTACGAGCAGTACTTC.